This T cell receptor beta chain was captured in a study of identical twins. Germline CDR1 is SGHDN and CDR2 is FVKESK. The CDR3 runs 18 residues. One entry per CDR3 protein, called by TCRdb with MiXCR from the 5' RACE reads. Here the sample spans 1.5 million to 2 million distinct CDR3 sequences, about 32% being singletons. This TCR derives from a newborn girl in good health. Material: cord blood. V and J are TRBV14 and TRBJ2-1, with 9 bases aligning to TRBD2. The J call may not be correct, given that the DNA end is closer to TRBJ2-7. The DNA for the CDR3 is TGTGCCAGCAGCAAACGAGCGGGGGGCGCAAGCTCCTACAATGAGCAGTACTTC. It specifies CASSKRAGGASSYNEQYF.